A single TCR beta chain is shown here with its context. The CDR3 is 15 residues long. CDR1 is SGHRS, CDR2 YFSETQ, per germline. V gave up 4 bases and J gave up 3 bases; unmatched junction bases: 3. PCR amplification relied on 60 Vbeta primers (plus 13 Jbeta primers). Some clones are missing from TCRdb's copy, which holds only in-frame ones; the method was immunoSEQ multiplex PCR. This listing includes about 170,000 clones. This specimen belongs to a study of cytomegalovirus exposure and HLA in healthy donors. The V and J genes are TRBV5-1 and TRBJ2-2; 10 positions agree with TRBD1. This sequence was found in a woman aged 60-70 years in good health and CMV-seronegative. The material sequenced was PBMCs. The CDR3: CASSLDRGDTGELFF. CDR3 nucleotide sequence: TGCGCCAGCAGCCTGGACAGGGGGGACACCGGGGAGCTGTTTTTT.